This T cell receptor beta chain was profiled in a study of tumor-infiltrating lymphocytes in primary liver carcinoma. Study at large: Sample counts of productive TCRbeta reads spanned roughly 3.5 to 7.5 million; these counts were similar across tissue types.

Co-extracting RNA and DNA was done with about 20-33 mg of unsorted bulk tissue as input. Among the patients, all had chronic HBV infection and none had been treated. Remarks on this clonotype: Its antigen remains unidentified.

From about 0.45 ug total RNA, TCR beta cDNA was generated with a primer in the constant region. Amplification in three nested multiplex PCR rounds with slightly modified ARM-PCR gave rise to TCR beta libraries. A C-beta reverse primer and TRBV1-TRBV30 forward primers served in each of the first two PCR rounds, at about 9 cycles apiece. TCRdb re-derived calls from the multiplex PCR reads in MiXCR, one entry per CDR3 protein. The profile shows approximately 73,000 distinct CDR3 sequences, over 55% of them singletons. The germline V and J ends were trimmed by 10 bases and 5 bases, with 17 bases remaining between them. From germline, CDR1 is MNHNY and CDR2 SVGAGI (reference sequence). The CDR3 runs 13 residues. General study points: It was tumor-adjacent and tumor-blood pairs that overlapped less than tumor region pairs did.

The chain combines TRBV6-6 with TRBJ1-2; weak D call: TRBD1 (6 bases). The clonotype originates from a woman aged 55-75 years with primary liver carcinoma and hepatitis B virus infection. Sequencing was performed on liver tumor tissue from sampling region 4. The subset is: tumor region T4, right-lateral pole. The CDR3 loop is CANSLDRNYGYTF. Written as DNA, the CDR3 is TGTGCCAACAGCCTAGACAGGAATTATGGCTACACCTTC.